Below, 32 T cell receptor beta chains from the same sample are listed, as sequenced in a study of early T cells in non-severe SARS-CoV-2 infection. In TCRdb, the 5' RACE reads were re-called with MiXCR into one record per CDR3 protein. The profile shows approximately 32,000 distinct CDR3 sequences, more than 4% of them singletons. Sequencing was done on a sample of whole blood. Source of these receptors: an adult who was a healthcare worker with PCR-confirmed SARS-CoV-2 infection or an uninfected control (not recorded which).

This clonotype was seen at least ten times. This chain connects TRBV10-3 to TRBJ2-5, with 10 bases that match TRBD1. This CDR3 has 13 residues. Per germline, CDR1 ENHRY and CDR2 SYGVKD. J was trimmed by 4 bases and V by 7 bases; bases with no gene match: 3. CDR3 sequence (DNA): TGTGCCATCACCCGGGACAGGGGAGAGACCCAGTACTTC. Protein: CAITRDRGETQYF.

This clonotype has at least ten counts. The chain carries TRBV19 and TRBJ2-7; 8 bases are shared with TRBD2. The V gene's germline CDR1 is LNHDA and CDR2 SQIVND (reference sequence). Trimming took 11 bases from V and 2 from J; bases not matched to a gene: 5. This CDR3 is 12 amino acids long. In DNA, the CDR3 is TGTGCCGTCGGGACTAGGCCCTACGAGCAGTACTTC. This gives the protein CAVGTRPYEQYF.

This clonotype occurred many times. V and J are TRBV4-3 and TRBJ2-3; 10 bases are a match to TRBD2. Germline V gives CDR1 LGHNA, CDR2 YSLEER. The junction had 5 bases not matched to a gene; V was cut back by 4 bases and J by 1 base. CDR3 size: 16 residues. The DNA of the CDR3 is TGCGCCAGCAGCCGTGCTAGCGGGGGACGCACAGATACGCAGTATTTT. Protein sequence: CASSRASGGRTDTQYF.

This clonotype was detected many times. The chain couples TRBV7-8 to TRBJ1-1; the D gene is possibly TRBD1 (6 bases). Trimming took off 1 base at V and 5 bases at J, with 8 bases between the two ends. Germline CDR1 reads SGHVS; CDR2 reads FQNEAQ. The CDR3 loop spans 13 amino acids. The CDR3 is CASSLGQGTEAFF. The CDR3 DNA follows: TGTGCCAGCAGCTTAGGCCAGGGGACTGAAGCTTTCTTT.

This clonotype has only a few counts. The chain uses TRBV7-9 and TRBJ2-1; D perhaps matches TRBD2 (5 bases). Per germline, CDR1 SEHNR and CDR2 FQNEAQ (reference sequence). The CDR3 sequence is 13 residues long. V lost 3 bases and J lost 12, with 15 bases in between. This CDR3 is CASSLSGVAGQFF. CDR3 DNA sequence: TGTGCCAGCAGCTTGTCCGGGGTTGCTGGGCAGTTCTTC.

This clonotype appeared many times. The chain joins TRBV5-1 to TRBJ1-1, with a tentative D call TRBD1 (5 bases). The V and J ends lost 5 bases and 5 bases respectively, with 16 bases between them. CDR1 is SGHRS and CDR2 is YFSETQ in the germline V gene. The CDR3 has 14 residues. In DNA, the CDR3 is TGCGCCAGCAGGGTGGTGGCAGAGGGGACTGAAGCTTTCTTT. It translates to CASRVVAEGTEAFF.

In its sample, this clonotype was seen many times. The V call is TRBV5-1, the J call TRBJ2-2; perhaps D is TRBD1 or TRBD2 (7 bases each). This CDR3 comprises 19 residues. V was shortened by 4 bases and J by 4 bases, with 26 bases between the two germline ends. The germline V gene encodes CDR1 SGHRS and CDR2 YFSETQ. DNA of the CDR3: TGCGCCAGCAGCCCCCGAGGCGGCAGGGGGTTAGCGGGCACCGGGGAGCTGTTTTTT. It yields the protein CASSPRGGRGLAGTGELFF.

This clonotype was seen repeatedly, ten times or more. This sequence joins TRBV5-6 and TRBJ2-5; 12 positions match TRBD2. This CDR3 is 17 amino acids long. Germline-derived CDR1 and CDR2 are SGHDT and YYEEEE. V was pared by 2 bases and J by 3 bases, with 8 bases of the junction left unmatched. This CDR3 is CASSFPTSGRKEETQYF. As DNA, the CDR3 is TGTGCCAGCAGCTTCCCGACTAGCGGGAGAAAGGAAGAGACCCAGTACTTC.

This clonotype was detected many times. CDR3 sequence: CASSESGTGGLDGYTF. The CDR3 region has the DNA TGTGCCAGCAGTGAATCCGGGACAGGGGGCTTGGATGGCTACACCTTC. The chain employs TRBV25-1 and TRBJ1-2; TRBD1 matches at 12 bases. This CDR3 spans 16 amino acids. From germline, CDR1 is MGHDK and CDR2 SYGVNS. Trimming at V came to 1 base and at J to 6 bases, leaving 6 bases not matched to a gene.

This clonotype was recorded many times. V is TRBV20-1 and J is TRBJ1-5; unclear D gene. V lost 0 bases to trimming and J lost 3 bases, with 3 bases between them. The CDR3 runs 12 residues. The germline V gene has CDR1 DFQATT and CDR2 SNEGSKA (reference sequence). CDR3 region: CSARDLNQPQHF. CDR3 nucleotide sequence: TGCAGTGCTAGAGATCTCAATCAGCCCCAGCATTTT.

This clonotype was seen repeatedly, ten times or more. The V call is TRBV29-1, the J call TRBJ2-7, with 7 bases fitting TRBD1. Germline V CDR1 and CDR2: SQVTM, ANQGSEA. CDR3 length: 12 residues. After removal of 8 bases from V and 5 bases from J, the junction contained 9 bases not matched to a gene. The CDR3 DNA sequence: TGCAGCCAACCGGGACAGAGGCACGAGCAGTACTTC. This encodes CSQPGQRHEQYF.

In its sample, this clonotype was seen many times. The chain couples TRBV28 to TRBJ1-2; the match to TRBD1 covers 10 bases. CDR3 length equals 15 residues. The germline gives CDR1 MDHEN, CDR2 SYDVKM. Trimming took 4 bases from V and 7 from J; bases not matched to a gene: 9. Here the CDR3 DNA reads TGTGCCAGCAGTTCCGCTGGACAGGGGGAGTCTGGCTACACCTTC. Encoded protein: CASSSAGQGESGYTF.

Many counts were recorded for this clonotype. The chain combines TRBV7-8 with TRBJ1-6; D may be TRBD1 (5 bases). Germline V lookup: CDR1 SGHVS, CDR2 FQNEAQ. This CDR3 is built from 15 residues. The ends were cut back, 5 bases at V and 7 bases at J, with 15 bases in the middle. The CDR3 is CASSGTAWANSPLHF. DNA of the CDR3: TGTGCCAGCAGCGGGACGGCATGGGCCAATTCACCCCTCCACTTT.

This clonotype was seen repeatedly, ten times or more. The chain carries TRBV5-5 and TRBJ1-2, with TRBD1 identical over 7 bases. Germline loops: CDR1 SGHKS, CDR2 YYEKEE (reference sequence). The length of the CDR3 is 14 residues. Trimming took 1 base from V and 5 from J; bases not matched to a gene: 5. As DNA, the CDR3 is TGTGCCAGCAGCTTGCTGGGGACAGCGTATGGCTACACCTTC. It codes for CASSLLGTAYGYTF.

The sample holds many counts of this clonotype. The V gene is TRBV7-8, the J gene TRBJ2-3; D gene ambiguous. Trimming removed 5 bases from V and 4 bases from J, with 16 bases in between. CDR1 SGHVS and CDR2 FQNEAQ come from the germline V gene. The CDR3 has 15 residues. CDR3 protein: CASSGPSGVADTQYF. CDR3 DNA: TGTGCCAGCAGCGGACCTAGTGGGGTCGCAGATACGCAGTATTTT.

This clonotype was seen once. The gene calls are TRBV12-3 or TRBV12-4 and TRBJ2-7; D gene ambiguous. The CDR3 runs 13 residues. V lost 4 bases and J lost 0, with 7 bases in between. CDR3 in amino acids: CASSWRNSYEQYF. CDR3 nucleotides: TGTGCCAGCAGTTGGCGGAACTCCTACGAGCAGTACTTC.

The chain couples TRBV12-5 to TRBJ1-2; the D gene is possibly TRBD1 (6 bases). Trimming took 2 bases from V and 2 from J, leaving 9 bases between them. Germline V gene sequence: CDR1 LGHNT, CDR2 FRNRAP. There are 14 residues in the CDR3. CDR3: CASGLSDRNYGYTF. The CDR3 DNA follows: TGTGCTAGTGGTTTGTCGGACAGAAACTATGGCTACACCTTC.

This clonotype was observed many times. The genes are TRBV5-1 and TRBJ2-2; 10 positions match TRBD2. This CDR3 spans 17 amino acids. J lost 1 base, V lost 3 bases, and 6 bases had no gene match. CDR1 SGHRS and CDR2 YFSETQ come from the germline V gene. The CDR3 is CASSSTASGRNTGELFF. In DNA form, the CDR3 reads TGCGCCAGCAGCTCTACGGCTAGCGGGAGGAACACCGGGGAGCTGTTTTTT.

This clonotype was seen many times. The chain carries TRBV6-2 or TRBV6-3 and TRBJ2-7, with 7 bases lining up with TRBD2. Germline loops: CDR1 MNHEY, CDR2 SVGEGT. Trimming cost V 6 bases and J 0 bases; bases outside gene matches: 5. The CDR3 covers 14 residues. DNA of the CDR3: TGTGCCAGCAGCCCCGGCGGGAGCTCCTACGAGCAGTACTTC. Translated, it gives CASSPGGSSYEQYF.

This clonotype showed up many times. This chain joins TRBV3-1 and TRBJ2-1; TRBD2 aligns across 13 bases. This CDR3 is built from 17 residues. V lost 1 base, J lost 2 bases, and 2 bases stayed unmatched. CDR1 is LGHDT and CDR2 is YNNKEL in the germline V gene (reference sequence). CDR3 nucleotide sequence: TGTGCCAGCAGCCAAGGACTAGCGGGAGGTACCTACAATGAGCAGTTCTTC. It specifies CASSQGLAGGTYNEQFF.

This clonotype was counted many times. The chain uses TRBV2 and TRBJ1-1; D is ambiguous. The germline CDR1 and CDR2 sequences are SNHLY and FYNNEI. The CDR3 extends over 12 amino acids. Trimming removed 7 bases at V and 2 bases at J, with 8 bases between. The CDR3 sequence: CASTKGNTEAFF. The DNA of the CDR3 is TGTGCCAGCACTAAGGGAAACACTGAAGCTTTCTTT.

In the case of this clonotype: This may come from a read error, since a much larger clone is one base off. This chain's CDR3 is CASSSVASGDEQFF. CDR3 bases: TGTGCCAGCAGTTCAGTGGCTAGCGGCGATGAGCAGTTCTTC. The chain employs TRBV6-6 and TRBJ2-1; TRBD2 matches 7 bases. V was clipped by 4 bases and J by 8 bases; unmatched bases: 8. The CDR3 totals 14 residues. Germline CDR1 and CDR2: MNHNY and SVGAGI (reference sequence).

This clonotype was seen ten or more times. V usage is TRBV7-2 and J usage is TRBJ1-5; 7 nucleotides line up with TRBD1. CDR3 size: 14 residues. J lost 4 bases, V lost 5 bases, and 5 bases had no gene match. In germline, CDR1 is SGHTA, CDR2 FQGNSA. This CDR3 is CASSMTGYNQPQHF. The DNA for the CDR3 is TGTGCCAGCAGCATGACAGGGTATAATCAGCCCCAGCATTTT. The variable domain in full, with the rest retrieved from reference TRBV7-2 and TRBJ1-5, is GAGVSQSPSNKVTEKGKDVELRCDPISGHTALYWYRQSLGQGLEFLIYFQGNSAPDKSGLPSDRFSAERTGGSVSTLTIQRTQQEDSAVYLCASSMTGYNQPQHFGDGTRLSIL.

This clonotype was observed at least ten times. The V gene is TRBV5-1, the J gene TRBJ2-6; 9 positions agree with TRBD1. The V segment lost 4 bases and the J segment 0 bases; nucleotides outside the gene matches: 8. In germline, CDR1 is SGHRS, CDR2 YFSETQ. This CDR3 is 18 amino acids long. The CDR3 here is CASSIDGTGNSGANVLTF. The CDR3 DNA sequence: TGCGCCAGCAGCATTGATGGGACAGGGAACTCTGGGGCCAACGTCCTGACTTTC.

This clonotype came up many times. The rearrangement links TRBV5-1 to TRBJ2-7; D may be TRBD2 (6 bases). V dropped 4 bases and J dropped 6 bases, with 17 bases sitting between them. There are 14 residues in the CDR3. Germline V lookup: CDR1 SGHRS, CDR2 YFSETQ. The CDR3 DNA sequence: TGCGCCAGCAGCCGCACGCCCGGGGGTGGCGAGCAGTACTTC. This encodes CASSRTPGGGEQYF.

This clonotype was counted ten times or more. For the CDR3, the DNA is TGTGCCAGCAGTTCCGCCGGGACAGGGGGCCATTACGAGCAGTACTTC. It codes for CASSSAGTGGHYEQYF. The gene calls are TRBV28 and TRBJ2-7, with TRBD1 identical over 12 bases. Per the germline V gene, CDR1 is MDHEN and CDR2 is SYDVKM. V lost 4 bases and J lost 4; bases outside the gene matches: 8. The CDR3 runs 16 residues.

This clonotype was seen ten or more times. The CDR3 loop is CASSLSPSDTQYF. The CDR3 coding sequence is TGTGCCAGCAGTTTATCCCCCTCAGATACGCAGTATTTT. This chain connects TRBV27 to TRBJ2-3; D gene uncertain. Between the trimmed V and J ends, which lost 0 bases and 4 bases, there was a span of 5 bases. The CDR3 is 13 residues long. Germline assignment: CDR1 MNHEY and CDR2 SMNVEV (reference sequence).

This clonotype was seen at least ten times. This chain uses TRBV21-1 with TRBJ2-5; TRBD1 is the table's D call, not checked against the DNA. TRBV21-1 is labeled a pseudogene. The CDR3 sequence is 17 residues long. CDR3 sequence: CASSKALNGGVRETQYF. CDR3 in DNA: TGTGCCAGCAGCAAAGCGCTCAACGGGGGGGTCCGAGAGACCCAGTACTTC.

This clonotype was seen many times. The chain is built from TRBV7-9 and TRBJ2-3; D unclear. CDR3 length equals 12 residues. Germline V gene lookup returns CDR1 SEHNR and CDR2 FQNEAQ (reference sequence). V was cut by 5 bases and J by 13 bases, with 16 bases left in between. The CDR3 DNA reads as TGTGCCAGCAGCCGGATAAGCAATCTGGAGTATTTT. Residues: CASSRISNLEYF.

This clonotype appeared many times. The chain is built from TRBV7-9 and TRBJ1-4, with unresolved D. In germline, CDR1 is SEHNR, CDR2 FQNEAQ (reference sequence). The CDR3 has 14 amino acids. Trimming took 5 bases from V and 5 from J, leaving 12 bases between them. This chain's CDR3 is CASSPGSINEKLFF. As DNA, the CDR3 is TGTGCCAGCAGCCCCGGCAGTATAAATGAAAAACTGTTTTTT.

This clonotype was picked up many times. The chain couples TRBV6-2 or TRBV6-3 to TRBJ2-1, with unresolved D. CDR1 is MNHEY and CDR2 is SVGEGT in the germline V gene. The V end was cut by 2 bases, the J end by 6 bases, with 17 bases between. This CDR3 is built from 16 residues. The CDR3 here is CASSYNSRVPSNEQFF. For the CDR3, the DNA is TGTGCCAGCAGTTACAATAGTCGGGTGCCCAGCAATGAGCAGTTCTTC.

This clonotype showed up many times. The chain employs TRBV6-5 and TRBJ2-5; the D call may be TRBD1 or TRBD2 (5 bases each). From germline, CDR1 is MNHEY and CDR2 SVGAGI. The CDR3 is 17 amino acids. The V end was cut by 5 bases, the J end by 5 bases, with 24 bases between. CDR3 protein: CASSLVGPGRPPETQYF. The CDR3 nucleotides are TGTGCCAGCAGTCTAGTGGGGCCGGGGAGACCCCCTGAGACCCAGTACTTC.